Listed here are 21 T cell receptor beta chains from one sample, sequenced in a study of T cells in Graves' hyperthyroidism and ophthalmopathy. RNA transcripts gave rise to amplified TCR beta CDR3 regions. Researchers ran a first-round RT-PCR on the TCR CDR3 using the HTBI primer set. TCRdb itself ran the multiplex PCR reads through MiXCR, one entry per CDR3 protein. The repertoire holds hundreds of thousands of distinct CDR3 sequences, with 38% as singletons. The sequenced material came from blood. The receptors shown here come from a man between 18 and 29 years old with Graves' hyperthyroidism.

The gene calls are TRBV19 and TRBJ1-4, with D tentatively TRBD1 (6 bases). Deletions cut 7 bases from V and 0 bases from J, with 15 bases between. Germline values: CDR1 LNHDA, CDR2 SQIVND (reference sequence). CDR3 size: 16 residues. Here the CDR3 reads CASTTDRTTTNEKLFF. CDR3 sequence (DNA): TGTGCCAGTACCACGGACAGAACGACAACTAATGAAAAACTGTTTTTT.

This sequence joins TRBV10-3 and TRBJ1-5; D uncertain. V shed 4 bases and J shed 7 bases, with 11 bases lying between them. Looked up from germline, CDR1 is ENHRY and CDR2 is SYGVKD. The CDR3 has 13 residues. CDR3 in amino acids: CAISAQYEQPQHF. The DNA for the CDR3 is TGTGCCATCAGTGCGCAATACGAGCAGCCCCAGCATTTT.

This chain links TRBV27 with TRBJ1-2; 8 bases align to TRBD1. In germline, CDR1 is MNHEY, CDR2 SMNVEV (reference sequence). This CDR3 region has 13 residues. Trimming took 3 bases from V and 8 from J; bases not matched to a gene: 5. The CDR3 DNA follows: TGTGCCAGCAGTTTGGACAGGGCGGAAGGCTACACCTTC. As protein: CASSLDRAEGYTF.

The rearrangement uses TRBV12-3 or TRBV12-4 and TRBJ1-4, with D uncertain. The CDR3 is 14 amino acids. Trimming cost V 2 bases and J 7 bases, with 11 bases left between them. The CDR3: CASSLSPYSEKLFF. CDR3 bases: TGTGCCAGCAGTTTAAGCCCCTACAGTGAAAAACTGTTTTTT.

As regards this clonotype: At one end, the junction sequence differs from germline, possibly due to a read error. This rearrangement joins TRBV11-2 to TRBJ2-2; tentative D call: TRBD2 (6 bases). Germline V gene data show CDR1 as SGHAT and CDR2 as FQNNGV. This CDR3 has 16 residues. The CDR3 sequence: CASSLMGAGNTGELFF. DNA for the CDR3: TGCGCCAGCAGTCTCATGGGAGCGGGGAACACCGGGGAGCTGTTTTTT.

This clonotype was detected many times. The rearrangement uses TRBV2 and TRBJ2-7; D is uncertain. V was clipped by 7 bases and J by 6 bases, with 13 bases between them. The CDR3 contains 12 residues. Germline lookup yields CDR1 SNHLY and CDR2 FYNNEI. CDR3 in DNA: TGTGCCAGCATTGGACGGGCCTCCGAGCAGTACTTC. Its translation is CASIGRASEQYF.

With respect to this clonotype: At one end, the junction sequence differs from germline, possibly due to a read error. The chain couples TRBV7-9 to TRBJ1-1; possible D gene TRBD1, 5 bases. The CDR3 is 12 amino acids. Germline CDR1 SEHNR, CDR2 FQNEAQ (reference sequence). In DNA form, the CDR3 reads TGTGCCAGCCCGGGACGTAACATTGAAGCTTTCTTT. This codes for CASPGRNIEAFF.

Many counts were recorded for this clonotype. V usage is TRBV19 and J usage is TRBJ1-5; D unresolved. The CDR3 length is 12 residues. V lost 7 bases and J lost 3, with 7 bases in between. CDR1 is LNHDA, CDR2 SQIVND, per germline (reference sequence). The CDR3 DNA reads as TGTGCCAGTAACTCGGCCAATCAGCCCCAGCATTTT. Its protein product is CASNSANQPQHF.

The V gene is TRBV5-1, the J gene TRBJ1-5, with unresolved D. Trimming removed 0 bases from V and 0 bases from J, with 7 bases in between. This CDR3 has 15 amino acids. Germline V CDR1 and CDR2: SGHRS, YFSETQ. The CDR3 loop is CASSLVGSSNQPQHF. The DNA for the CDR3 is TGCGCCAGCAGCTTGGTAGGATCTAGCAATCAGCCCCAGCATTTT.

The rearrangement links TRBV12-3 or TRBV12-4 to TRBJ1-5; D uncertain. This CDR3 is 15 amino acids long. V shed 4 bases and J shed 6 bases, with 16 bases lying between them. This chain's CDR3 is CASSYGVIRPQPQHF. In DNA form, the CDR3 reads TGTGCCAGCAGTTACGGGGTTATCCGGCCTCAGCCCCAGCATTTT.

This clonotype was detected a few times. J is TRBJ1-1 and V is TRBV7-2; D uncertain. The CDR3 runs 13 residues. CDR1 and CDR2 (germline): SGHTA, FQGNSA. Trimming took off 5 bases at V and 7 bases at J, with 14 bases between the two ends. The CDR3 sequence is CASSASPDVEAFF. In DNA, the CDR3 is TGTGCCAGCAGCGCATCCCCCGACGTTGAAGCTTTCTTT.

This clonotype was seen at least ten times. CDR3 sequence: CASSWGTQGYTF. The CDR3 DNA sequence: TGTGCCAGCAGCTGGGGGACACAAGGCTACACCTTC. V usage is TRBV5-5 and J usage is TRBJ1-2; a weak D match, TRBD1 (6 bases). The ends were cut back, 3 bases at V and 8 bases at J, with 11 bases in the middle. The CDR3 runs to 12 residues. The germline CDR1 and CDR2 sequences are SGHKS and YYEKEE (reference sequence).

This clonotype was counted a few times. The chain uses TRBV6-1 and TRBJ1-1; TRBD1 is a possible D gene (5 bases). V lost 5 bases and J lost 0, with 16 bases in between. The CDR3 has 16 amino acids. The germline V gene has CDR1 MNHNS and CDR2 SASEGT. The CDR3 DNA reads as TGTGCCAGCAGTTACGGGTGGACAAACTTGAACACTGAAGCTTTCTTT. Protein sequence: CASSYGWTNLNTEAFF.

The V gene is TRBV5-1, the J gene TRBJ2-7; tentative D call: TRBD2 (5 bases). The CDR3 covers 13 residues. Trimming shortened V by 3 bases and J by 5 bases, and 12 bases separated the two germline ends. In germline, CDR1 is SGHRS, CDR2 YFSETQ. The CDR3 loop is CASSSLRGDEQYF. In DNA form, the CDR3 reads TGCGCCAGCAGCTCTCTTCGGGGTGACGAGCAGTACTTC.

Only a few counts were recorded for this clonotype. V usage is TRBV9 and J usage is TRBJ2-5, with TRBD2 matching over 12 bases. CDR3 length: 16 residues. Losses at the gene ends were 0 bases for V and 3 bases for J; bases not matched to a gene: 3. The germline gives CDR1 SGDLS, CDR2 YYNGEE. The CDR3 DNA follows: TGTGCCAGCAGCGTAGGTTCTAGCGGGGGGGAAGAGACCCAGTACTTC. It encodes CASSVGSSGGEETQYF. Full variable domain (missing parts from reference TRBV9 and TRBJ2-5): DSGVTQTPKHLITATGQRVTLRCSPRSGDLSVYWYQQSLDQGLQFLIQYYNGEERAKGNILERFSAQQFPDLHSELNLSSLELGDSALYFCASSVGSSGGEETQYFGPGTRLLVL.

The CDR3 DNA follows: TGTGCCAGCAGTTCAGCCCGGACAACTACCTTC. The encoded protein is CASSSARTTTF. The chain couples TRBV12-3 or TRBV12-4 to TRBJ1-2; weak D call: TRBD1 (5 bases). The CDR3 is 11 residues long. V lost 4 bases and J lost 14, with 14 bases in between.

The chain carries TRBV19 and TRBJ2-5; 7 bases agree with TRBD1. Germline CDR1 LNHDA, CDR2 SQIVND (reference sequence). Trimming at V came to 9 bases and at J to 0 bases, leaving 7 bases not matched to a gene. The CDR3 length is 14 residues. CDR3 DNA: TGTGCCAGCCGAGGGGGCGCGTACCAAGAGACCCAGTACTTC. Its translation is CASRGGAYQETQYF.

A remark on this clonotype: A much larger clone sits a single nucleotide away, making a read error possible. The CDR3 loop is CASSPDGYPGNTIYF. The DNA for the CDR3 is TGTGCCAGCAGCCCGGACGGGTACCCTGGAAACACCATATATTTT. The rearrangement uses TRBV7-3 and TRBJ1-3; unclear D gene. Germline loops: CDR1 SGHTA, CDR2 FQGTGA. The CDR3 sequence is 15 residues long. The V end was cut by 5 bases, the J end by 2 bases, with 13 bases between. Full variable domain (missing parts from reference TRBV7-3 and TRBJ1-3): GAGVSQTPSNKVTEKGKYVELRCDPISGHTALYWYRQSLGQGPEFLIYFQGTGAADDSGLPNDRFFAVRPEGSVSTLKIQRTERGDSAVYLCASSPDGYPGNTIYFGEGSWLTVV.

As concerns this clonotype: A much larger clone is a single base away; this may be a read error. The chain uses TRBV19 and TRBJ1-1; D remains ambiguous. The CDR3 spans 13 residues. In germline, CDR1 is LNHDA, CDR2 SQIVND (reference sequence). V lost 3 bases and J 1 base, leaving 6 bases between the germline ends. As DNA, the CDR3 is TGTGCCAGTAGTATGGTCCCGAACACTGAAGCTTTCTTT. Amino acids: CASSMVPNTEAFF. Full variable domain (outside the CDR3, taken from reference TRBV19 and TRBJ1-1): DGGITQSPKYLFRKEGQNVTLSCEQNLNHDAMYWYRQDPGQGLRLIYYSQIVNDFQKGDIAEGYSVSREKKESFPLTVTSAQKNPTAFYLCASSMVPNTEAFFGQGTRLTVV.

The V call is TRBV12-3 or TRBV12-4, the J call TRBJ2-7; D gene ambiguous. The V and J ends lost 7 bases and 7 bases respectively, with 23 bases between them. The CDR3 totals 15 residues. CDR3 sequence reads: CASTLGSGTVREQYF. CDR3 nucleotide sequence: TGTGCCAGCACTCTAGGGTCCGGAACCGTGCGGGAGCAGTACTTC.

This clonotype was counted between two and nine times. The rearrangement links TRBV12-3 or TRBV12-4 to TRBJ2-5; possibly TRBD2 for D (7 bases). The V end was cut by 6 bases, the J end by 0 bases, with 17 bases between. The CDR3 is made up of 16 amino acids. CDR3 coding DNA: TGTGCCAGCAGCCCACTGGGAGGGGGGTACCAAGAGACCCAGTACTTC. This sequence encodes CASSPLGGGYQETQYF.